The next 25 T cell receptor beta chains were all read from a single sample in a study of cytomegalovirus exposure and HLA in healthy donors. Using immunoSEQ multiplex PCR, the repertoire was profiled, and TCRdb retains in-frame clones only, with some absent. This table has 260,000 or so clones, less than 95% appearing once. Sample: PBMCs. The receptor set was obtained from a woman aged 25-40 years in good health and CMV-seronegative.

V usage is TRBV9 and J usage is TRBJ2-5; possibly TRBD1 for D (5 bases). The V and J ends lost 4 bases and 1 base respectively, with 11 bases between them. The CDR3 runs 14 residues. Germline V gives CDR1 SGDLS, CDR2 YYNGEE. The CDR3 sequence: CASSSTGVQETQYF. CDR3 DNA: TGTGCCAGCAGCTCCACAGGTGTCCAAGAGACCCAGTACTTC.

The chain has TRBV11-3 and TRBJ2-1; the match to TRBD2 covers 8 bases. J was trimmed by 2 bases and V by 5 bases; bases with no gene match: 2. The CDR3 covers 14 residues. CDR1 SGHNT and CDR2 YENEEA come from the germline V gene. The CDR3 sequence: CASSRGGTYNEQFF. DNA of the CDR3: TGTGCCAGCAGCCGGGGGGGGACCTACAATGAGCAGTTCTTC.

The chain uses TRBV30 and TRBJ1-5; TRBD1 is a possible D gene (5 bases). Per germline, CDR1 GTSNPN and CDR2 SVGIG (reference sequence). The CDR3 runs 15 residues. The germline V and J ends were trimmed by 4 bases and 6 bases, with 19 bases remaining between them. The CDR3 coding sequence is TGTGCCTGGAACATCGGGACGGCGGGAGGTCAGCCCCAGCATTTT. Translated, it gives CAWNIGTAGGQPQHF.

This chain joins TRBV5-1 and TRBJ2-3, with TRBD2 identical over 12 bases. Germline V gene sequence: CDR1 SGHRS, CDR2 YFSETQ. The V gene end was trimmed by 5 bases and the J gene end by 2 bases; junction bases not matched to a gene: 9. CDR3 size: 17 residues. CDR3: CASRDQRLAGATDTQYF. CDR3 nucleotides: TGCGCCAGCAGGGATCAAAGACTAGCGGGGGCCACAGATACGCAGTATTTT.

The chain couples TRBV5-4 to TRBJ2-7; TRBD2 matches at 9 bases. Germline trimming cut 2 bases from V and 5 bases from J; bases unmatched to any gene: 5. CDR1 and CDR2 from the germline V gene are SGHNT and YYREEE (reference sequence). The CDR3 spans 14 residues. CDR3 protein: CASSFGLAGNEQYF. CDR3 in DNA: TGTGCCAGCAGCTTCGGTCTAGCGGGAAACGAGCAGTACTTC.

This chain links TRBV15 with TRBJ2-1, with D possibly matching TRBD2 (5 bases). V gave up 0 bases and J gave up 6 bases, with 15 bases separating them. The CDR3 totals 16 residues. Per germline, CDR1 LNHNV and CDR2 YYDKDF (reference sequence). The CDR3 DNA sequence: TGTGCCACCAGCAGAGACCGGGGAGTGGCCGCCAATGAGCAGTTCTTC. Residues: CATSRDRGVAANEQFF.

A single count supports this clone. This rearrangement joins TRBV19 to TRBJ1-3, with 7 bases fitting TRBD1. The CDR3 sequence is 16 residues long. Germline V gives CDR1 LNHDA, CDR2 SQIVND (reference sequence). V gave up 7 bases and J gave up 0 bases; unmatched junction bases: 9. The CDR3 here is CASTTRGTASGNTIYF. In DNA form, the CDR3 reads TGTGCCAGTACCACTCGGGGGACAGCCTCTGGAAACACCATATATTTT. The full variable domain, rest sourced from reference TRBV19 and TRBJ1-3, is DGGITQSPKYLFRKEGQNVTLSCEQNLNHDAMYWYRQDPGQGLRLIYYSQIVNDFQKGDIAEGYSVSREKKESFPLTVTSAQKNPTAFYLCASTTRGTASGNTIYFGEGSWLTVV.

The chain recombines TRBV7-9 with TRBJ2-1; D is undetermined. Trimming shortened V by 6 bases and J by 8 bases, and 5 bases separated the two germline ends. The CDR3 runs 10 residues. Germline V gene sequence: CDR1 SEHNR, CDR2 FQNEAQ (reference sequence). This CDR3 is CASSSDEQFF. CDR3 DNA: TGTGCCAGCAGTTCGGATGAGCAGTTCTTC.

The rearrangement links TRBV28 to TRBJ2-2, with 7 bases matching TRBD1. CDR1 and CDR2 from the germline V gene are MDHEN and SYDVKM. Unmatched junction bases numbered 2, after V lost 0 bases and J lost 4 bases. This CDR3 is 15 amino acids long. In nucleotides, the CDR3 is TGTGCCAGCAGTTTATGGACAGGGTCCACCGGGGAGCTGTTTTTT. It codes for CASSLWTGSTGELFF.

The V and J genes are TRBV5-1 and TRBJ2-3, with 15 bases lining up with TRBD2. This CDR3 is built from 17 residues. Losses at the gene ends were 3 bases for V and 8 bases for J; bases not matched to a gene: 10. Germline CDR1 reads SGHRS; CDR2 reads YFSETQ. CDR3 sequence: CASSSWGLAGGGGTQYF. Here the CDR3 DNA reads TGCGCCAGCAGCTCTTGGGGACTAGCGGGAGGAGGTGGTACGCAGTATTTT.

The chain carries TRBV7-8 and TRBJ2-7; TRBD2 matches 7 bases. The germline gives CDR1 SGHVS, CDR2 FQNEAQ. The junction had 5 bases not matched to a gene; V was cut back by 1 base and J by 5 bases. CDR3 size: 14 residues. CDR3 sequence reads: CASSLVLGGNEQYF. The DNA for the CDR3 is TGTGCCAGCAGCTTAGTGCTCGGGGGGAACGAGCAGTACTTC.

The chain combines TRBV23-1 with TRBJ1-1; no definite D call. TRBV23-1 is an open reading frame whose function is uncertain. Trimming took 4 bases from V and 0 from J, leaving 12 bases between them. CDR3 length: 15 residues. Written as DNA, the CDR3 is TGCGCCAGCAGTCCGGGAGAGGACCTGAACACTGAAGCTTTCTTT. Translating gives CASSPGEDLNTEAFF.

This clone was recorded once. This rearrangement joins TRBV7-2 to TRBJ2-7; no definite D call. V lost 1 base and J lost 3, with 13 bases in between. This CDR3 is 15 amino acids long. Germline V gene data show CDR1 as SGHTA and CDR2 as FQGNSA. Written as DNA, the CDR3 is TGTGCCAGCAGCTTAGGTTTTGGCTACTACTACGAGCAGTACTTC. Protein product: CASSLGFGYYYEQYF.

The chain employs TRBV18 and TRBJ2-1; 11 bases are a match to TRBD2. Unmatched junction bases numbered 11, after V lost 3 bases and J lost 4 bases. The V gene's germline CDR1 is KGHSH and CDR2 LQKENI. The CDR3 is made up of 18 amino acids. CDR3 loop: CASSPNRPGLADYNEQFF. In DNA form, the CDR3 reads TGTGCCAGCTCACCGAACCGACCGGGACTAGCGGATTACAATGAGCAGTTCTTC.

This chain links TRBV19 with TRBJ1-4, with unresolved D. Trimming cost V 3 bases and J 5 bases, with 7 bases left between them. The length of the CDR3 is 13 residues. Germline V lookup: CDR1 LNHDA, CDR2 SQIVND (reference sequence). CDR3 amino acids: CASSMRHNEKLFF. CDR3 nucleotide sequence: TGTGCCAGTAGTATGAGACACAATGAAAAACTGTTTTTT.

This clone appeared a single time. This rearrangement joins TRBV19 to TRBJ2-5; 7 bases match TRBD1. The V gene's germline CDR1 is LNHDA and CDR2 SQIVND (reference sequence). J was trimmed by 1 base and V by 7 bases; bases with no gene match: 6. This CDR3 has 14 amino acids. CDR3 sequence reads: CASKGQGVQETQYF. The CDR3 DNA reads TGTGCCAGTAAAGGTCAGGGGGTCCAAGAGACCCAGTACTTC. Full variable domain (rest looked up from reference TRBV19 and TRBJ2-5): DGGITQSPKYLFRKEGQNVTLSCEQNLNHDAMYWYRQDPGQGLRLIYYSQIVNDFQKGDIAEGYSVSREKKESFPLTVTSAQKNPTAFYLCASKGQGVQETQYFGPGTRLLVL.

The chain links TRBV4-3 to TRBJ2-7, with TRBD1 matching over 7 bases. Germline V gene data show CDR1 as LGHNA and CDR2 as YSLEER. This CDR3 has 14 amino acids. The V gene end was trimmed by 4 bases and the J gene end by 6 bases; junction bases not matched to a gene: 9. CDR3 nucleotide sequence: TGCGCCAGCAGCCCGGACAGGACCTCGGGCGAGCAGTACTTC. It yields the protein CASSPDRTSGEQYF.

The J gene is TRBJ1-5, the V gene TRBV6-1; no clear D. Trimming pared 8 bases from V and 3 bases from J, leaving 17 bases between. This CDR3 spans 15 amino acids. Germline CDR1 is MNHNS and CDR2 is SASEGT. The CDR3, as DNA: TGTGCCAGCTTGAAATCGCAGGTCCACAATCAGCCCCAGCATTTT. Translated, it gives CASLKSQVHNQPQHF.

This clone came up a few times. CDR3 bases: TGCGCCAGCAGCCTCGCAGGTGGGGGCGGCTACACCTTC. The encoded protein is CASSLAGGGGYTF. The chain uses TRBV5-1 and TRBJ1-2, with D possibly TRBD1 on 6 matching bases. The V and J ends lost 4 bases and 8 bases respectively, with 15 bases between them. Germline lookup yields CDR1 SGHRS and CDR2 YFSETQ. CDR3 length: 13 residues.

This chain links TRBV7-9 with TRBJ2-2, with a tentative D call TRBD2 (6 bases). Germline CDR1 and CDR2: SEHNR and FQNEAQ (reference sequence). This CDR3 comprises 13 residues. Between the trimmed V and J ends, which lost 8 bases and 5 bases, there was a span of 12 bases. CDR3 loop: CASDAGSTGELFF. CDR3 bases: TGTGCCAGCGACGCGGGGAGTACCGGGGAGCTGTTTTTT.

The chain employs TRBV5-1 and TRBJ1-4; D possibly corresponds to TRBD1 (6 bases). The germline V and J ends were trimmed by 4 bases and 5 bases, with 12 bases remaining between them. From germline, CDR1 is SGHRS and CDR2 YFSETQ. The CDR3 loop spans 14 amino acids. The CDR3 bases are TGCGCCAGCAGCCACCGGGACATAAATGAAAAACTGTTTTTT. Protein: CASSHRDINEKLFF.

The chain combines TRBV7-2 with TRBJ1-1; D not resolved. The CDR3 is 14 amino acids. The germline V gene has CDR1 SGHTA and CDR2 FQGNSA. Trimming pared 1 base from V and 6 bases from J, leaving 12 bases between. CDR3 amino acids: CASSLVARRAEAFF. CDR3 nucleotide sequence: TGTGCCAGCAGCTTAGTAGCCCGCCGCGCTGAAGCTTTCTTT.

The gene calls are TRBV12-1 and TRBJ2-7; TRBD2, as called in the table, went unchecked against the DNA. TRBV12-1 is designated a pseudogene. The CDR3 loop spans 19 amino acids. The CDR3 region is CASSCCGTSGRGSSYEQYF. CDR3 DNA: TGTGCCAGCAGCTGTTGTGGGACTAGCGGGAGAGGAAGCTCCTACGAGCAGTACTTC.

The chain joins TRBV9 to TRBJ2-2; the D is unclear. Trimming stripped 3 bases from V and 7 bases from J, with 4 bases between. The CDR3 length is 11 residues. Germline CDR1 SGDLS, CDR2 YYNGEE. DNA of the CDR3: TGTGCCAGCAGCGGGAGCGGGGAGCTGTTTTTT. It is translated as CASSGSGELFF.

The chain recombines TRBV19 with TRBJ2-6; tentative D call: TRBD1 (5 bases). Trimming removed 1 base at V and 1 base at J, with 14 bases between. This CDR3 contains 18 residues. Germline values: CDR1 LNHDA, CDR2 SQIVND (reference sequence). The CDR3 bases are TGTGCCAGTAGTATAGTTTTCCCAGGGCGGTCTGGGGCCAACGTCCTGACTTTC. It is translated as CASSIVFPGRSGANVLTF.